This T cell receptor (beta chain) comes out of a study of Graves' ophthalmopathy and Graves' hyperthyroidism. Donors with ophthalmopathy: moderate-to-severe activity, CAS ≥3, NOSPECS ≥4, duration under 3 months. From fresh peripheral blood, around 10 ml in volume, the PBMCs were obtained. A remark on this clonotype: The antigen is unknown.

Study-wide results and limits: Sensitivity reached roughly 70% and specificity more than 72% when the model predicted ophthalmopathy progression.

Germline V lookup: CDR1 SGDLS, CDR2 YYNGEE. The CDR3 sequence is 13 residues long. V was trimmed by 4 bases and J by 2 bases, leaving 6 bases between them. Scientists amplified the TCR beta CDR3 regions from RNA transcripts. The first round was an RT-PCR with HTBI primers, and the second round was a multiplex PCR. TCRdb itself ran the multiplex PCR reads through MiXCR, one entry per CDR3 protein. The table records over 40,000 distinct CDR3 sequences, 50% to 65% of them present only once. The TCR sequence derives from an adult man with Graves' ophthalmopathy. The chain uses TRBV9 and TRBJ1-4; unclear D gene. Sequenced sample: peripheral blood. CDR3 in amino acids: CASSKITNEKLFF. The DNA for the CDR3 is TGTGCCAGCAGCAAAATCACTAATGAAAAACTGTTTTTT.